One and the same sample provided the 20 T cell receptor beta chains below, sequenced in a study of neurological immune-mediated disorders. TCRdb reanalysed the 5' RACE reads using MiXCR and keeps one entry per CDR3 protein. This sample carries 40,000 or so distinct CDR3 sequences, 2.5% of them seen once, and the ten largest clones take about 2.4%. The source material was PBMCs. These receptors came from a man in his fifties or sixties with multiple sclerosis.

Ten or more counts support this clonotype. This chain joins TRBV20-1 and TRBJ2-1, with D perhaps matching TRBD1 (7 bases). V was cut by 7 bases and J by 6 bases, with 19 bases left in between. Germline V gene lookup returns CDR1 DFQATT and CDR2 SNEGSKA (reference sequence). This CDR3 region has 14 residues. CDR3 sequence: CSVPAGGLGNEQFF. CDR3 coding DNA: TGCAGTGTCCCGGCAGGGGGGCTGGGCAATGAGCAGTTCTTC.

There are many counts of this clonotype. At one of its ends the junction is not consistent with the germline gene, which may arise from a read error. The J gene is TRBJ1-6, the V gene TRBV5-1, with D perhaps matching TRBD1 (5 bases). This CDR3 contains 15 residues. Germline-derived CDR1 and CDR2 are SGHRS and YFSETQ. CDR3 nucleotides: TGCGCCAGCAGCAACTCCATGGGGGATGCTTCACCCCTCAACTTT. Translation: CASSNSMGDASPLNF.

This clonotype was seen many times. The V gene is TRBV20-1, the J gene TRBJ1-1; D not resolved. The V gene lost 3 bases and the J gene lost 1 base, with 6 bases spanning the gap. The CDR3 is 12 residues long. CDR1 and CDR2 (germline): DFQATT, SNEGSKA (reference sequence). CDR3 sequence: CSASNENTEAFF. CDR3 in DNA: TGCAGTGCTAGTAATGAGAACACTGAAGCTTTCTTT.

This clonotype appeared many times. The CDR3 DNA reads TGTGCCAGCAGCTCTAGCTCCTCCTACAATGAGCAGTTCTTC. Amino acids: CASSSSSSYNEQFF. V gene TRBV9 combines with J gene TRBJ2-1; perhaps TRBD2 as D (5 bases). Germline CDR1 reads SGDLS; CDR2 reads YYNGEE. The CDR3 contains 14 residues. Trimming left V 4 bases short and J 0 bases short, with 8 bases between.

At least ten counts were recorded for this clonotype. The gene calls are TRBV20-1 and TRBJ2-3, with no clear D. The ends were cut back, 6 bases at V and 5 bases at J, with 21 bases in the middle. This CDR3 is 15 amino acids long. CDR1 DFQATT and CDR2 SNEGSKA come from the germline V gene (reference sequence). This chain's CDR3 is CSAPRVAGPGDTQYF. The CDR3 coding sequence is TGCAGTGCCCCACGAGTTGCCGGCCCGGGAGATACGCAGTATTTT.

Of note for this clonotype: A much larger clonotype is one base distant, so this may be a read error. The V gene is TRBV5-1, the J gene TRBJ2-7, with a possible D match to TRBD1 (5 bases). Germline V gives CDR1 SGHRS, CDR2 YFSETQ. The CDR3 contains 13 residues. The germline V and J ends were trimmed by 5 bases and 0 bases, with 9 bases remaining between them. The CDR3 reads CASRQESSYEQYF. The DNA for the CDR3 is TGCGCCAGCAGACAGGAAAGCTCCTACGAGCAGTACTTC.

Regarding this clonotype: This could be a read error, since a much larger clone is one nucleotide away. The chain recombines TRBV7-6 with TRBJ1-1; D call uncertain. The CDR3 has 14 amino acids. Trimming took off 6 bases at V and 4 bases at J, with 15 bases between the two ends. CDR1 is SGHVS, CDR2 FNYEAQ, per germline. The CDR3 sequence is CASRPSGGLTEAFF. In DNA form, the CDR3 reads TGTGCCAGCAGACCCTCGGGAGGCCTCACTGAAGCTTTCTTT.

This clonotype was observed a few times. The chain carries TRBV7-6 and TRBJ2-5; maybe TRBD1 (5 bases). Germline V gene data show CDR1 as SGHVS and CDR2 as FNYEAQ. Trimming took off 0 bases at V and 2 bases at J, with 10 bases between the two ends. This CDR3 region has 15 residues. DNA of the CDR3: TGTGCCAGCAGCTTAGCTTCAGGGTGGCAAGAGACCCAGTACTTC. Amino acids: CASSLASGWQETQYF.

There are many counts of this clonotype. V usage is TRBV12-3 or TRBV12-4 and J usage is TRBJ1-5; D ambiguous. Deletions cut 2 bases from V and 4 bases from J, with 6 bases between. There are 13 residues in the CDR3. In nucleotides, the CDR3 is TGTGCCAGCAGTTTATCGGGGAATCAGCCCCAGCATTTT. It encodes CASSLSGNQPQHF.

The sample holds many counts of this clonotype. The chain has TRBV27 and TRBJ1-5, with TRBD1 as a possible D gene (5 bases). Germline-derived CDR1 and CDR2 are MNHEY and SMNVEV (reference sequence). V was clipped by 4 bases and J by 7 bases, with 14 bases between them. The CDR3 spans 14 residues. In nucleotides, the CDR3 is TGTGCCAGCAGTTCGGCCGGGGGTATACAGCCCCAGCATTTT. As protein: CASSSAGGIQPQHF.

The table lists this clonotype with many counts. The J gene is TRBJ1-2, the V gene TRBV20-1, with D hard to call. V lost 0 bases, J lost 0 bases, and 11 bases lay in between. Germline CDR1 DFQATT, CDR2 SNEGSKA (reference sequence). CDR3 length: 15 residues. This CDR3 reads CSARDFGLSNYGYTF. The CDR3 DNA sequence: TGCAGTGCTAGAGATTTTGGGCTGTCTAACTATGGCTACACCTTC.

The gene calls are TRBV20-1 and TRBJ2-1, with 9 nucleotides matching TRBD1. Trimming took 6 bases from V and 3 from J; bases not matched to a gene: 6. Looked up from germline, CDR1 is DFQATT and CDR2 is SNEGSKA (reference sequence). CDR3 length: 14 residues. CDR3 bases: TGCAGTGCAAGGACAGGGGTTCACTACAATGAGCAGTTCTTC. This sequence encodes CSARTGVHYNEQFF.

This clonotype was detected many times. This chain joins TRBV7-2 and TRBJ2-5; 7 bases line up with TRBD1. The CDR3 is 13 residues long. Germline-derived CDR1 and CDR2 are SGHTA and FQGNSA. The V gene end was trimmed by 6 bases and the J gene end by 1 base; junction bases not matched to a gene: 2. The CDR3 here is CASSQGVQETQYF. CDR3 DNA sequence: TGTGCCAGCAGTCAGGGGGTCCAAGAGACCCAGTACTTC.

This clonotype was found many times. The chain couples TRBV7-3 to TRBJ1-1; D is unresolved. This CDR3 region has 14 residues. Germline lookup yields CDR1 SGHTA and CDR2 FQGTGA. Trimming pared 3 bases from V and 3 bases from J, leaving 11 bases between. In DNA, the CDR3 is TGTGCCAGCAGCTTGGCTCCTGGTCACACTGAAGCTTTCTTT. Translation: CASSLAPGHTEAFF.

The sample holds many counts of this clonotype. CDR3 in amino acids: CASSPTGSNYNEQFF. CDR3 sequence (DNA): TGTGCCAGCAGTCCCACAGGGTCTAATTACAATGAGCAGTTCTTC. The rearrangement uses TRBV28 and TRBJ2-1; a weak D match, TRBD1 (6 bases). CDR1 is MDHEN, CDR2 SYDVKM, per germline. V lost 5 bases and J 4 bases, leaving 15 bases between the germline ends. This CDR3 has 15 residues.

The sample holds many counts of this clonotype. The gene calls are TRBV5-1 and TRBJ2-7, with 8 bases matching TRBD1. Per the germline V gene, CDR1 is SGHRS and CDR2 is YFSETQ. The CDR3 length is 16 residues. V shed 4 bases, J shed 3 bases, and the junction held 12 bases outside the gene matches. The CDR3 nucleotides are TGCGCCAGCAGCGTTGAGATCGGGACAGGTAGCTACGAGCAGTACTTC. Translation gives CASSVEIGTGSYEQYF.

This clonotype was counted ten times or more. The chain employs TRBV19 and TRBJ2-2; D unclear. The CDR3 runs 13 residues. The germline gives CDR1 LNHDA, CDR2 SQIVND (reference sequence). Trimming removed 5 bases at V and 0 bases at J, with 4 bases between. The CDR3 region has the DNA TGTGCCAGTAGTGAGCCGAACACCGGGGAGCTGTTTTTT. This translates into CASSEPNTGELFF.

In the case of this clonotype: One end of the junction does not line up with germline, which may come from a read error. The chain has TRBV7-2 and TRBJ1-5, with D perhaps TRBD1 (5 bases). CDR1 and CDR2 (germline): SGHTA, FQGNSA. The CDR3 runs 16 residues. CDR3 DNA: TGTGCCAGCAGCTTGCTTCCGAGGGGAAGCAATCAGCCCCAGAATTTT. Its protein is CASSLLPRGSNQPQNF.

This clonotype was counted at least ten times. The V and J genes are TRBV11-2 and TRBJ2-5; the match to TRBD2 covers 7 bases. The trim removed 3 bases at V and 5 bases at J, leaving 6 bases unmatched. CDR1 and CDR2 from the germline V gene are SGHAT and FQNNGV. This CDR3 contains 14 residues. The DNA of the CDR3 is TGTGCCAGCAGCTTCGGGGGGACTTGGGAGACCCAGTACTTC. This gives the protein CASSFGGTWETQYF.

In this sample, this clonotype turned up many times. The V gene is TRBV7-9, the J gene TRBJ2-7; 13 bases are shared with TRBD2. V shed 5 bases, J shed 5 bases, and the junction held 9 bases outside the gene matches. The length of the CDR3 is 16 residues. Germline V gene lookup returns CDR1 SEHNR and CDR2 FQNEAQ (reference sequence). As DNA, the CDR3 is TGTGCCAGCAGCCGACAGGGTGGACTAGCGGGGGACGAGCAGTACTTC. Protein product: CASSRQGGLAGDEQYF. The full variable domain, its missing parts supplied by reference TRBV7-9 and TRBJ2-7, is DTGVSQNPRHKITKRGQNVTFRCDPISEHNRLYWYRQTLGQGPEFLTYFQNEAQLEKSRLLSDRFSAERPKGSFSTLEIQRTEQGDSAMYLCASSRQGGLAGDEQYFGPGTRLTVT.